This TCR beta chain stems from a study of blood T cell repertoires in COVID-19. Study summary: There were acute and convalescent COVID-19 samples, and they came from the United States, Italy and Spain. PBMCs, B-cell-depleted T cells, or T cells provided the cDNA or gDNA that made up the material.

V was pared by 4 bases and J by 2 bases, with 5 bases of the junction left unmatched. Germline assignment: CDR1 SGHNT and CDR2 YYREEE (reference sequence). The CDR3 consists of 16 residues. In the source study's methods: Researchers report that nucleated cell counts were estimated from reference gene primer amplification. Produced via immunoSEQ multiplex PCR; TCRdb's table is partial and in-frame only. From that table come the V and J calls and clone size; the DNA was used to work out D and trimming. Of 300,000 to 450,000 clones listed, around 84% are singletons. There are a few counts of this clone. The origin of this receptor is a young woman with acute or convalescent COVID-19. Sequenced material: peripheral blood. The V call is TRBV5-4, the J call TRBJ1-3, with 11 bases matching TRBD1. CDR3 coding DNA: TGTGCCAGCAGCCCTGGGACAGGGGGGACTGGAAACACCATATATTTT. It is translated as CASSPGTGGTGNTIYF. The whole variable domain, filled in from reference TRBV5-4 and TRBJ1-3, reads ETGVTQSPTHLIKTRGQQVTLRCSSQSGHNTVSWYQQALGQGPQFIFQYYREEENGRGNFPPRFSGLQFPNYSSELNVNALELDDSALYLCASSPGTGGTGNTIYFGEGSWLTVV.